This is a list of T cell receptor beta chains from one sample in a study of T cell responses to AZD1222 COVID-19 vaccine. The data were produced by immunoSEQ multiplex PCR, yet TCRdb's version contains in-frame clones alone and is incomplete. The repertoire has 150,000 to 200,000 clones, 85% to 95% of them found once; the top ten carry roughly 1.3%. The material was peripheral blood, obtained on day 0 of AZD1222 vaccination. The source of these receptors is an adult in good health. Both conserved end residues are part of each CDR3. D genes are given only for firm matches. Some rows have no size entry. The others give once, few or many, or a class for an expanded clone.

clone_size,d_call,j_call,v_call,cdr3_nt,cdr3_aa
NA,NA,TRBJ1-5,TRBV7-9,TGTGCCAGCAGCCCCTTGGGCAGGCTGTTTCAGCCCCAGCATTTT,CASSPLGRLFQPQHF
NA,NA,TRBJ2-7,TRBV24-1,TGTGCCCCAGTAAGTCGCCCAACGGTCTACGAGCAGTACTTC,CAPVSRPTVYEQYF
few,NA,TRBJ1-4,TRBV21-1,TGTGCCATCTGGGGTTGGGCAGGGGATGAAAAACTGTTTTTT,CAIWGWAGDEKLFF
NA,TRBD1,TRBJ1-1,TRBV3-1/TRBV3-2,TGTGCCAGCAGCTTCACAGGGGAAACTGAAGCTTTCTTT,CASSFTGETEAFF
NA,TRBD1,TRBJ2-5,TRBV6-5,TGTGCCAGCAGGCGGACAGGGGTGAGAGAGACCCAGTACTTC,CASRRTGVRETQYF
NA,TRBD1,TRBJ2-7,TRBV19,TGTGCCAGTTCTCCCCGGGACAGCTACGAGCAGTACTTC,CASSPRDSYEQYF
NA,NA,TRBJ1-2,TRBV7-9,TGTGCCAGCAGCTCCCCAGGGACCCCCTATGGCTACACCTTC,CASSSPGTPYGYTF
NA,NA,TRBJ1-1,TRBV6-5,TGTGCCAGCAGTACCCTCTACACTGAAGCTTTCTTT,CASSTLYTEAFF
NA,TRBD1,TRBJ1-5,TRBV10-3,TGTGCCATCAGGGGACAGAGGAATCAGCCCCAGCATTTT,CAIRGQRNQPQHF
NA,TRBD1,TRBJ1-3,TRBV9,TGTGCCAGCAGCCCCCCCCAGACAGGGTCTGGAAACACCATATATTTT,CASSPPQTGSGNTIYF
NA,NA,TRBJ1-6,TRBV2,TGTGCCAGCAGTGTGCGGGACACCCTTTTTAATTCACCCCTCCACTTT,CASSVRDTLFNSPLHF
NA,NA,TRBJ1-2,TRBV5-1,TGCGCCAGCAGCTCGGGACAAAACTATGGCTACACCTTC,CASSSGQNYGYTF
NA,NA,TRBJ1-1,TRBV15,TGTGCCACCAGCAGAGTGGGGGCCTCTGAAGCTTTCTTT,CATSRVGASEAFF
NA,NA,TRBJ2-5,TRBV27,TGTGCCAGCAGTGGCCGGGTCTGGGAGACCCAGTACTTC,CASSGRVWETQYF
once,TRBD1,TRBJ2-5,TRBV4-1,TGCGCCAGCAGCCAGACCGGGACAGGGGGCAGAGAGACCCAGTACTTC,CASSQTGTGGRETQYF
NA,TRBD2,TRBJ2-1,TRBV4-1,TGCGCCAGCAGCCAACGAGTTGCGGGGGATGAGCAGTTCTTC,CASSQRVAGDEQFF
few,TRBD1,TRBJ1-3,TRBV6-5,TGTGCCAGCAGTTACTCGAGCGGGACAGGCTCAAACACCATATATTTT,CASSYSSGTGSNTIYF
once,NA,TRBJ2-5,TRBV5-1,TGCGCCAGCAGTTCAGGCGCAGGACACCAAGAGACCCAGTACTTC,CASSSGAGHQETQYF
once,NA,TRBJ2-6,TRBV7-3,TGTGCCAGCAGCTTAACCAGCGGGGCCAACGTCCTGACTTTC,CASSLTSGANVLTF
NA,NA,TRBJ1-1,TRBV6-5,TGTGCCAGCAGTTACATACGTGAAGAGGGAACTGAAGCTTTCTTT,CASSYIREEGTEAFF
NA,NA,TRBJ2-5,TRBV5-4,TGTGCCAGCAGCCCCGGGTTGGTGGAGACCCAGTACTTC,CASSPGLVETQYF
NA,NA,TRBJ2-5,TRBV5-1,TGCGCCAGCAGCTCCCTAGACAACCAAGAGACCCAGTACTTC,CASSSLDNQETQYF
NA,NA,TRBJ1-5,TRBV25-1,TGTGCCAGCCCATTCGAGGTGGGGGATCACTATAGCAATCAGCCCCAGCATTTT,CASPFEVGDHYSNQPQHF
NA,NA,TRBJ2-3,TRBV5-4,TGTGCCAGCAGCTCTCCCGAGGGAACAGATACGCAGTATTTT,CASSSPEGTDTQYF
NA,NA,TRBJ2-3,TRBV6-2/TRBV6-3,TGTGCCAGCAGTTCCGGGGTAGCGGTTCAATATACGCAGTATTTT,CASSSGVAVQYTQYF
NA,TRBD2,TRBJ2-3,TRBV7-3,TGTGCCAGCAGCCAAGGACTAGCGGGGGTTAATTACACAGATACGCAGTATTTT,CASSQGLAGVNYTDTQYF
NA,NA,TRBJ2-2,TRBV7-2,TGTGCCAGCAGCTTGGGACAACTTCTCACCGGGGAGCTGTTTTTT,CASSLGQLLTGELFF
NA,NA,TRBJ1-2,TRBV7-2,TGTGCCAGCAGCTTAGGGGGCAGGGTGGGGACTAACTATGGCTACACCTTC,CASSLGGRVGTNYGYTF
NA,NA,TRBJ1-6,TRBV7-8,TGTGCCAGCAGCTTAGAGGCAGGCCCGAATTCACCCCTCCACTTT,CASSLEAGPNSPLHF
NA,NA,TRBJ2-3,TRBV12-3/TRBV12-4,TGTGCCAGCAGAGTGGGGGGAGCAGATACGCAGTATTTT,CASRVGGADTQYF
NA,NA,TRBJ1-2,TRBV27,TGTGCCAGCAGTTTAACGGCAGGTCTAACTAACTATGGCTACACCTTC,CASSLTAGLTNYGYTF
NA,NA,TRBJ1-3,TRBV5-1,TGCGCCAGCAGCTTGGGTGCAGGGGCTGGAAACACCATATATTTT,CASSLGAGAGNTIYF
NA,NA,TRBJ1-5,TRBV12-3/TRBV12-4,TGTGCCAGCAGTTTTAACGGGCTGGAGCCCCAGCATTTT,CASSFNGLEPQHF
NA,TRBD1,TRBJ1-1,TRBV4-3,TGCGCCAGCAGCCAAGGGACAGGGGTATTCACTGAAGCTTTCTTT,CASSQGTGVFTEAFF
once,TRBD1,TRBJ1-1,TRBV11-2,TGTGCCAGCAGCTTCGGGACAGGTATGAACACTGAAGCTTTCTTT,CASSFGTGMNTEAFF
NA,TRBD1,TRBJ2-7,TRBV7-6,TGTGCCAGCAGCTTAGATGGGACAGTTGTGCACGAGCAGTACTTC,CASSLDGTVVHEQYF
NA,NA,TRBJ1-2,TRBV5-1,TGCGCCAGCAGCTCAGGAGGGCCGGGGGGCTACACCTTC,CASSSGGPGGYTF
NA,NA,TRBJ1-1,TRBV6-6,TGTGCCAGCAGTTACCGGAGTCAGGGTAACACTGAAGCTTTCTTT,CASSYRSQGNTEAFF
NA,NA,TRBJ2-3,TRBV7-2,TGTGCCAGCAGCTTAGCCGGGACTAGCACAGATACGCAGTATTTT,CASSLAGTSTDTQYF
NA,NA,TRBJ1-5,TRBV7-9,TGTGCCAGCAGCTCAGCCGACAGTCTTTATAGCAATCAGCCCCAGCATTTT,CASSSADSLYSNQPQHF
NA,TRBD1,TRBJ1-3,TRBV6-5,TGTGCCAGCAGCATGGACACAGGGGGCACCATATATTTT,CASSMDTGGTIYF
NA,NA,TRBJ2-5,TRBV21-1,TGTGCCAGCAGCAAAGGCCACCGCGCGTGCTCCCAGTACTTC,CASSKGHRACSQYF
few,NA,TRBJ1-1,TRBV12-3/TRBV12-4,TGTGCCAGCAGTTTAGAGAACACTGAAGCTTTCTTT,CASSLENTEAFF
NA,TRBD2,TRBJ2-1,TRBV2,TGTGCCAGCAGTGAAAAGCGAGTAGAACGGGGGGGCCAGTTCTTC,CASSEKRVERGGQFF
NA,NA,TRBJ1-1,TRBV5-8,TGTGCCAGCAGCTTGCAGGGGTCCACTGAAGCTTTCTTT,CASSLQGSTEAFF
NA,NA,TRBJ1-1,TRBV10-3,TGTGCCATCAGTGACGTGACGATGAACACTGAAGCTTTCTTT,CAISDVTMNTEAFF
NA,TRBD1,TRBJ2-5,TRBV18,TGTGCCAGCTCCTACCGACAGGGGGCGCGGGAGACCCAGTACTTC,CASSYRQGARETQYF
NA,NA,TRBJ1-2,TRBV19,TGTGCCAGTAGTATAAGCCAGGTCGGTGGCTATGGCTACACCTTC,CASSISQVGGYGYTF
NA,NA,TRBJ2-1,TRBV18,TGTGCCAGCTCACCGAACACAGGGAATGAGCAGTTCTTC,CASSPNTGNEQFF
NA,NA,TRBJ2-1,TRBV27,TGTGCCAGCAGTTTACAGGGTAGCTCCTACAATGAGCAGTTCTTC,CASSLQGSSYNEQFF
NA,NA,TRBJ1-5,TRBV2,TGTGCCAGCGGGACCAACCCATATCAGCCCCAGCATTTT,CASGTNPYQPQHF
NA,NA,TRBJ1-5,TRBV6-4,TGTGCCAGCAGTGGGAACAGGTTAGGGTCGGATCAGCCCCAGCATTTT,CASSGNRLGSDQPQHF